These 7 T cell receptor beta chains were all obtained from the same sample, sequenced in a study of blood T cell repertoires in COVID-19. Clones were sequenced by immunoSEQ multiplex PCR, and TCRdb holds only the in-frame ones, with some missing. Counted here are about 480,000 clones, roughly 90% occurring once; the ten biggest clones make up approximately 2%. Input material: PBMCs or T cells enriched from blood (not recorded which). Receptors originate from a woman in her forties who had recovered from COVID-19.

This chain links TRBV10-3 with TRBJ1-4; possibly TRBD1 for D (5 bases). V dropped 7 bases and J dropped 3 bases, with 6 bases sitting between them. Germline V gene sequence: CDR1 ENHRY, CDR2 SYGVKD. There are 12 residues in the CDR3. Here the CDR3 DNA reads TGTGCCATCACGGGGGCTAATGAAAAACTGTTTTTT. Its protein is CAITGANEKLFF.

This chain links TRBV5-1 with TRBJ2-2, with 9 bases that match TRBD1. The CDR3 has 16 residues. Germline assignment: CDR1 SGHRS and CDR2 YFSETQ. Trimming at V came to 0 bases and at J to 3 bases, leaving 3 bases not matched to a gene. The CDR3 nucleotides are TGCGCCAGCAGCTTGGTGGGGACAGGGTACACCGGGGAGCTGTTTTTT. It codes for CASSLVGTGYTGELFF.

V is TRBV7-2 and J is TRBJ1-2, with a tentative D call TRBD1 (5 bases). The V and J ends lost 6 bases and 4 bases respectively, with 18 bases between them. In germline, CDR1 is SGHTA, CDR2 FQGNSA. The CDR3 totals 15 residues. CDR3 nucleotide sequence: TGTGCCAGCAGTTCCGGCCCGGGGGTGGGCTATGGCTACACCTTC. Protein: CASSSGPGVGYGYTF.

The genes are TRBV4-2 and TRBJ2-5; D uncertain. Trimming stripped 2 bases from V and 1 base from J, with 2 bases between. The CDR3 sequence is 12 residues long. Germline CDR1 and CDR2: LGHNA and YNFKEQ. The CDR3 DNA sequence: TGTGCCAGCAGCCAACTCCAAGAGACCCAGTACTTC. Translating gives CASSQLQETQYF.

V usage is TRBV6-5 and J usage is TRBJ1-2; 7 nucleotides agree with TRBD1. The ends lost 3 bases at V and 2 bases at J; junction bases unmatched: 9. CDR1 MNHEY and CDR2 SVGAGI come from the germline V gene. The CDR3 consists of 16 residues. CDR3 nucleotides: TGTGCCAGCAGTTATGGCGTCGAAGGGGGCAACTATGGCTACACCTTC. Its protein product is CASSYGVEGGNYGYTF.

This clone was detected only a few times. The V call is TRBV27, the J call TRBJ2-2, with TRBD1 identical over 11 bases. Germline values: CDR1 MNHEY, CDR2 SMNVEV (reference sequence). This CDR3 is 15 amino acids long. Trimming took 7 bases from V and 3 from J; bases not matched to a gene: 4. The CDR3 nucleotides are TGTGCCAGCAAGGCGGACAGGGGGCACACCGGGGAGCTGTTTTTT. It codes for CASKADRGHTGELFF.

The V call is TRBV20-1, the J call TRBJ2-7; D possibly corresponds to TRBD1 (5 bases). The CDR3 is made up of 11 amino acids. Trimming took off 3 bases at V and 5 bases at J, with 8 bases between the two ends. Germline V gene lookup returns CDR1 DFQATT and CDR2 SNEGSKA (reference sequence). The CDR3 DNA follows: TGCAGTGCTAGTAGGGGAAACGAGCAGTACTTC. This gives the protein CSASRGNEQYF.